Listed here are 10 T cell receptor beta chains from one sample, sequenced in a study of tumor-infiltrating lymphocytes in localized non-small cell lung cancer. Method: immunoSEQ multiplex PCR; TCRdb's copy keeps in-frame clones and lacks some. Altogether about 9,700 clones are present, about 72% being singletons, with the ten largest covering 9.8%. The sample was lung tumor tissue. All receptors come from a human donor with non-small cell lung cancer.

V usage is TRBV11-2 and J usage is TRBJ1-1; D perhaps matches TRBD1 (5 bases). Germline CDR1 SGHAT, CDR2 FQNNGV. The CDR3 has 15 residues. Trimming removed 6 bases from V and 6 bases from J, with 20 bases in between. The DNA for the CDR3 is TGTGCCAGCAGTCAGGAAGGGGCCCGGGCGTCTGAAGCTTTCTTT. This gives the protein CASSQEGARASEAFF.

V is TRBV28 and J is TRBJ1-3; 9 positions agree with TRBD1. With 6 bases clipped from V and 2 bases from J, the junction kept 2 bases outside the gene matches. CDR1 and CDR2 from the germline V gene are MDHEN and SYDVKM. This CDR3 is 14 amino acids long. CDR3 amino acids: CASSWDRAGNTIYF. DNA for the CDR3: TGTGCCAGCAGCTGGGACAGGGCTGGAAACACCATATATTTT.

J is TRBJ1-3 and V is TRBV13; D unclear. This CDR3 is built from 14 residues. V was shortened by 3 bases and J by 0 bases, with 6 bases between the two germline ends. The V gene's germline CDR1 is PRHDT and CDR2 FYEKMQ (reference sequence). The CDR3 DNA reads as TGTGCCAGCAGCTTCCGCCTCTCTGGAAACACCATATATTTT. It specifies CASSFRLSGNTIYF.

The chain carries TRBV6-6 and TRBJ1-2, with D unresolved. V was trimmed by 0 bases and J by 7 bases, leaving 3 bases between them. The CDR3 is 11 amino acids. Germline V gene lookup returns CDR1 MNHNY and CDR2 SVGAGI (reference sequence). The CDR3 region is CASSYSAGYTF. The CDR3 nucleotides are TGTGCCAGCAGTTACTCGGCTGGCTACACCTTC.

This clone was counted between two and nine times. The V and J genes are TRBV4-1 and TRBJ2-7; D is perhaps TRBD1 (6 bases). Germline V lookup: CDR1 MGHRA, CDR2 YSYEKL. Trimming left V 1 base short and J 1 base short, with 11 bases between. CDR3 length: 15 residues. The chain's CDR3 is CASSQVSGQSYEQYF. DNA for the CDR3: TGCGCCAGCAGCCAAGTGAGTGGACAGTCCTACGAGCAGTACTTC.

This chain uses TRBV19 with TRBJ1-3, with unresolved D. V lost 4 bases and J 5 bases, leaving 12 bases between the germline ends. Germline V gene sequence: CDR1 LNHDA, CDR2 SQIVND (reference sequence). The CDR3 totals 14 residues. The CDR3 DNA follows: TGTGCCAGTAGTACTGCAACTTTGAGAAACACCATATATTTT. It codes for CASSTATLRNTIYF.

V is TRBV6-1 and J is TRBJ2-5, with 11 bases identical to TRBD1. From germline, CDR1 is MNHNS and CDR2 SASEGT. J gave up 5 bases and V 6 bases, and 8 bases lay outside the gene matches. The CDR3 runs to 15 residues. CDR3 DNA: TGTGCCAGCAGCGCGGACAGGGGGCGGGCGGAGACCCAGTACTTC. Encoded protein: CASSADRGRAETQYF.

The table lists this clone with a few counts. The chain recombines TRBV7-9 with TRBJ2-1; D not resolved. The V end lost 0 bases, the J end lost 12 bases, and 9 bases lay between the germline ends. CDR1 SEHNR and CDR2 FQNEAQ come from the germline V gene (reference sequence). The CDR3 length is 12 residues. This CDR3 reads CASSLAVVGQFF. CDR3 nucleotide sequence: TGTGCCAGCAGCTTAGCTGTGGTGGGGCAGTTCTTC.

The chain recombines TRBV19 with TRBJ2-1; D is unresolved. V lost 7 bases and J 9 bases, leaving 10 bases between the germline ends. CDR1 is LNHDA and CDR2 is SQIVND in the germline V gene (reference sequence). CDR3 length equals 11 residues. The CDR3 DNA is TGTGCCAGTACCCGAAGTGGTGAGCAGTTCTTC. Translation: CASTRSGEQFF.

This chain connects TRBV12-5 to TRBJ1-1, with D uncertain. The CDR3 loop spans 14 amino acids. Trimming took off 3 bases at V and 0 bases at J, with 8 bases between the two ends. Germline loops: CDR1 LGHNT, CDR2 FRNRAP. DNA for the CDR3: TGTGCTAGTGGTTTAGGCAACATGAACACTGAAGCTTTCTTT. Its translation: CASGLGNMNTEAFF.